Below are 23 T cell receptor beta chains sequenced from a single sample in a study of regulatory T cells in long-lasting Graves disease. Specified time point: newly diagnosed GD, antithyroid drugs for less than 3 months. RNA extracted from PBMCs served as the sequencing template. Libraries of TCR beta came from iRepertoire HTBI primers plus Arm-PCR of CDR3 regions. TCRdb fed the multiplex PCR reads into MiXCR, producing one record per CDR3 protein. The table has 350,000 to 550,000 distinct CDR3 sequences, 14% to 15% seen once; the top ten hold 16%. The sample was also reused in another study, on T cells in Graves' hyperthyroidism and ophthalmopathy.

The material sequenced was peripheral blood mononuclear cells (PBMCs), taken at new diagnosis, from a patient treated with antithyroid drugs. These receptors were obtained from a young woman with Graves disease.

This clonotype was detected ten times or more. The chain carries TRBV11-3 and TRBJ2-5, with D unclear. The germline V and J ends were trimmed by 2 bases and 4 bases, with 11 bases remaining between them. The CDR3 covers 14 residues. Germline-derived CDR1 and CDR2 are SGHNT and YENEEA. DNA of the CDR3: TGTGCCAGCAGCTTACGGATCTCCCCAGAGACCCAGTACTTC. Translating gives CASSLRISPETQYF.

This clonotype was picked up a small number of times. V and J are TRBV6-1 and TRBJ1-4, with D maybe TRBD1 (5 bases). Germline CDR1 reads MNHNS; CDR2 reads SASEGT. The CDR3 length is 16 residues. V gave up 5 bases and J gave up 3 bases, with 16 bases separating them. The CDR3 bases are TGTGCCAGCAGTCTACTTACCGGGGGGTCTAATGAAAAACTGTTTTTT. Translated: CASSLLTGGSNEKLFF.

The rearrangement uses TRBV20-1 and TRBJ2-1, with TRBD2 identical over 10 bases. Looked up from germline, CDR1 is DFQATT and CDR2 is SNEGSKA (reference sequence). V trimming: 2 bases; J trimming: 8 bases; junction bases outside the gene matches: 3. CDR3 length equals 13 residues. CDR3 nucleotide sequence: TGCAGTGCTAGAAGGACTAGCGGCGATGAGCAGTTCTTC. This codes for CSARRTSGDEQFF.

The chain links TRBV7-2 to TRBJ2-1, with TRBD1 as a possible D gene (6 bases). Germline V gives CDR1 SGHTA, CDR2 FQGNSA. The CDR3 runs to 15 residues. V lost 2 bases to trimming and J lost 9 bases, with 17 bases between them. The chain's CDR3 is CASSLQNRGLGEQFF. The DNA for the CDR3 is TGTGCCAGCAGCTTACAAAATAGGGGGTTGGGTGAGCAGTTCTTC.

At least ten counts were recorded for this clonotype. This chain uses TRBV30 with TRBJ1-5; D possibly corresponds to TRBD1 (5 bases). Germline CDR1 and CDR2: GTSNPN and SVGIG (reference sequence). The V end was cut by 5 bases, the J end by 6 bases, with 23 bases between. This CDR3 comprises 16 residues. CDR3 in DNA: TGTGCCTGGGCCCCCGTCTGGCAGGGAGTTTCTCAGCCCCAGCATTTT. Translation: CAWAPVWQGVSQPQHF.

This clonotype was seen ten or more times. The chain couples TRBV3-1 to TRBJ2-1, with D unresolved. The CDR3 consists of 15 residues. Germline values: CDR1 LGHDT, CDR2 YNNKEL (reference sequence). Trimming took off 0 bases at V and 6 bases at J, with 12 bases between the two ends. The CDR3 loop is CASSQDVQRSNEQFF. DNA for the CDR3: TGTGCCAGCAGCCAAGATGTCCAGCGCTCCAATGAGCAGTTCTTC.

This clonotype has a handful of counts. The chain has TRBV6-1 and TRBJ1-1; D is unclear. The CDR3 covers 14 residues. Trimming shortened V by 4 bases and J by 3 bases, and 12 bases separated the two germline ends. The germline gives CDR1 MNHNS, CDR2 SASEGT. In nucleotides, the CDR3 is TGTGCCAGCAGTGCCCGACTATTACACACTGAAGCTTTCTTT. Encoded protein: CASSARLLHTEAFF.

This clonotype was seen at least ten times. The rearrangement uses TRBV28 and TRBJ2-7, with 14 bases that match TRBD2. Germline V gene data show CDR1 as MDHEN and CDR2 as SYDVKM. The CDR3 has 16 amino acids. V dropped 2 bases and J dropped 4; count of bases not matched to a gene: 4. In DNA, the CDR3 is TGTGCCAGCAGTTTACTGACTAGCGGGAGGGCGTACGAGCAGTACTTC. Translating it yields CASSLLTSGRAYEQYF.

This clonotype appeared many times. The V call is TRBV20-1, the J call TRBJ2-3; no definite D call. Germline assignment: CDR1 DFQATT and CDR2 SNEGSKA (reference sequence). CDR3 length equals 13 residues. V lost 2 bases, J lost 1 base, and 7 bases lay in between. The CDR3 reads CSARSTGTDTQYF. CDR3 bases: TGCAGTGCTAGATCGACCGGCACAGATACGCAGTATTTT.

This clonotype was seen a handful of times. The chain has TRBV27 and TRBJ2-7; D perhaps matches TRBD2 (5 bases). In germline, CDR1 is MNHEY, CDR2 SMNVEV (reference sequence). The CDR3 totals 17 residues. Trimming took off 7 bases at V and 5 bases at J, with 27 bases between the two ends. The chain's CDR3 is CASKRGLTSTLQDEQYF. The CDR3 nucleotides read TGTGCCAGCAAGCGAGGGTTAACTTCAACTCTCCAGGACGAGCAGTACTTC.

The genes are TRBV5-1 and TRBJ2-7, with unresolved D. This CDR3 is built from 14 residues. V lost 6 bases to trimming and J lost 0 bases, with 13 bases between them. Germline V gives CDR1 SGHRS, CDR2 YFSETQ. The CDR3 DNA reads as TGCGCCAGCAAGTGGCAAAGGAGCTCCTACGAGCAGTACTTC. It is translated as CASKWQRSSYEQYF.

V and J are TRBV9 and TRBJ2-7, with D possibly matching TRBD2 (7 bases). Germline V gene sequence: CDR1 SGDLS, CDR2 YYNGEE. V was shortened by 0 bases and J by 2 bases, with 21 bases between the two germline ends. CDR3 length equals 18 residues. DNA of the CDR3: TGTGCCAGCAGCGTAGGGAGCCGGGGGGCGGGAGTACCCTACGAGCAGTACTTC. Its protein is CASSVGSRGAGVPYEQYF.

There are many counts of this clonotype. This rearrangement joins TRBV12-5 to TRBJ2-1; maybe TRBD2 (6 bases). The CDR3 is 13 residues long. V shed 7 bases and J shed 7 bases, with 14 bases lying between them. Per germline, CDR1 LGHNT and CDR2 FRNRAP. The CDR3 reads CASARRGMNEQFF. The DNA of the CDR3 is TGTGCTAGTGCCCGCCGGGGGATGAATGAGCAGTTCTTC. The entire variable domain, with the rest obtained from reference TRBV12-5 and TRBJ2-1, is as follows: DARVTQTPRHKVTEMGQEVTMRCQPILGHNTVFWYRQTMMQGLELLAYFRNRAPLDDSGMPKDRFSAEMPDATLATLKIQPSEPRDSAVYFCASARRGMNEQFFGPGTRLTVL.

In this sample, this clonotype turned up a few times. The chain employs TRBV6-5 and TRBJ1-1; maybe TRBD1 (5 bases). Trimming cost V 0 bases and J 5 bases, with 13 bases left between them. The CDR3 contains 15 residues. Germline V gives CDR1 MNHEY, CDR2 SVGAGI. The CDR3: CASSYSNTGGTEAFF. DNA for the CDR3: TGTGCCAGCAGTTACTCGAACACGGGGGGGACTGAAGCTTTCTTT.

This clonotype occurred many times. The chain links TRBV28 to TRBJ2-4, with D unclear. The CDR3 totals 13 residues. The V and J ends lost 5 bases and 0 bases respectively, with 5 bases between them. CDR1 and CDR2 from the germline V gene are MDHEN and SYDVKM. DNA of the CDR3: TGTGCCAGCAGTCCGGCAGCCAAAAACATTCAGTACTTC. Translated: CASSPAAKNIQYF.

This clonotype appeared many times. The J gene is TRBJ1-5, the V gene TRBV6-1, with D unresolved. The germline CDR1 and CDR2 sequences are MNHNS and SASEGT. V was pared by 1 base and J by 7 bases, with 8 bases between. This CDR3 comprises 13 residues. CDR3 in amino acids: CASSEEELQPQHF. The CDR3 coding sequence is TGTGCCAGCAGTGAAGAGGAGTTGCAGCCCCAGCATTTT.

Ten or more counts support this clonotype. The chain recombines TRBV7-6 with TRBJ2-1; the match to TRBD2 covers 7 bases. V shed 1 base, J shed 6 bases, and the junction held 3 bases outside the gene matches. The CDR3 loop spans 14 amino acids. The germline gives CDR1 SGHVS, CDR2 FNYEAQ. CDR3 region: CASSLELAINEQFF. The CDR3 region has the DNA TGTGCCAGCAGCTTAGAACTAGCGATCAATGAGCAGTTCTTC.

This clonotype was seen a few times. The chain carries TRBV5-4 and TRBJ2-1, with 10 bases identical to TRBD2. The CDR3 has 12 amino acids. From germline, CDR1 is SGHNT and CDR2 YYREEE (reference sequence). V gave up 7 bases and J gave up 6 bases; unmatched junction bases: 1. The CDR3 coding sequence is TGTGCCAGCCGGACTAGCGGCAATGAGCAGTTCTTC. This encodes CASRTSGNEQFF.

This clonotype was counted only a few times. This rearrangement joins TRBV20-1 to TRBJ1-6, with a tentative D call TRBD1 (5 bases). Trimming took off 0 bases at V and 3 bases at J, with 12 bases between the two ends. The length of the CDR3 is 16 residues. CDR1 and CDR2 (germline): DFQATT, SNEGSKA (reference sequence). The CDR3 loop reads CSARDGADLYNSPLHF. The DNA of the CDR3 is TGCAGTGCTAGAGATGGGGCAGACCTCTATAATTCACCCCTCCACTTT.

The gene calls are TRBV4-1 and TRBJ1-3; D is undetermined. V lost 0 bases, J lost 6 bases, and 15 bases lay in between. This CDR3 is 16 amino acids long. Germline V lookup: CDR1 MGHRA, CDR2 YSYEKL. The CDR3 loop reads CASSQEAIGGVNTIYF. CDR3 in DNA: TGCGCCAGCAGCCAAGAGGCCATCGGCGGGGTAAACACCATATATTTT.

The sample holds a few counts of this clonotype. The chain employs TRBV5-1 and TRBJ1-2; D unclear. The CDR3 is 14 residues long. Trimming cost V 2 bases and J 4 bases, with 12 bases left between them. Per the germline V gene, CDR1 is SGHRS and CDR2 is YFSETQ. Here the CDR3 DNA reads TGCGCCAGCAGCTTCCCCAATTTGGGCTATGGCTACACCTTC. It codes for CASSFPNLGYGYTF.

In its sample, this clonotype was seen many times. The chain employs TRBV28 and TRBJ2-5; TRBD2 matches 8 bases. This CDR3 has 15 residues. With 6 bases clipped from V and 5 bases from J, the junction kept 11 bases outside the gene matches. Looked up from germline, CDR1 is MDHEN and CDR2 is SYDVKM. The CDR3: CASREGTSSLETQYF. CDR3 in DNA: TGTGCCAGCAGAGAAGGGACTAGTAGTTTGGAGACCCAGTACTTC.

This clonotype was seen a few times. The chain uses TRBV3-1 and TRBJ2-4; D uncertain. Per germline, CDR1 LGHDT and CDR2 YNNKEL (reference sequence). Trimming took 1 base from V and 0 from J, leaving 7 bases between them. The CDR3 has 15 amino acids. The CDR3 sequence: CASSQGVLAKNIQYF. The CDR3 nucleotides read TGTGCCAGCAGCCAAGGAGTTCTAGCCAAAAACATTCAGTACTTC.